This T cell receptor (beta chain) was profiled in a study of shared clonotypes between healthy human individuals. At the level of the study: A couple of female and a few male donors aged 18 to 49 were enrolled. Study-level points and caveats: Researchers found naive subsets generally carried larger estimated richness than memory subsets.

Using approximately 190 ng DNA, 32,000 or so T cell genomes, the sorted-subset replicate PCRs were run. Clones were read by immunoSEQ multiplex PCR, and TCRdb kept only the in-frame ones, dropping some. The repertoire has about 2,500,000 clones, about 92% of them found once; the top ten carry about 0.13%. Germline V CDR1 and CDR2: SGHTA, FQGNSA. This CDR3 comprises 14 residues. The V and J ends lost 5 bases and 6 bases, in that order; junction bases with no gene match: 6. All donors qualified as healthy HIV-negative adults and had experienced no recent acute infections or vaccinations. On this clone itself: As yet, its antigen is unknown.

The sequenced material came from naive CD4+ T cells sorted from blood. The subset denotes: CD45RA+ positively selected. V gene TRBV7-2 combines with J gene TRBJ2-1, with 8 bases fitting TRBD2. This sequence was found in a man aged 18-30 years in good health. CDR3 sequence reads: CASSPGGVPNEQFF. The CDR3 nucleotides are TGTGCCAGCAGCCCCGGGGGGGTTCCCAATGAGCAGTTCTTC.